The rows below give T cell receptor beta chains drawn from one sample of a study of T cells in Graves' hyperthyroidism and ophthalmopathy. TCRdb itself ran the multiplex PCR reads through MiXCR, one entry per CDR3 protein. The profile shows around 300,000 distinct CDR3 sequences, around a quarter of them singletons. The specimen was blood. Source of these receptors: a man aged 35-49 years with Graves' hyperthyroidism that later progressed to Graves' ophthalmopathy. The conserved cysteine and the conserved F or W are not part of the CDR3 here.

j_gene: TRBJ1-5
v_gene: TRBV3-1
CDR3aa: ASSLFSDQPQH

j_gene: TRBJ2-7
v_gene: TRBV9
CDR3aa: ASSEGLAGAYEQY

j_gene: TRBJ2-7
v_gene: TRBV18
CDR3aa: ASSPPTGTGKYEQY

j_gene: TRBJ1-2
v_gene: TRBV6-1
CDR3aa: ASRARGGFGGYT

j_gene: TRBJ2-2
v_gene: TRBV19
CDR3aa: ASSPRGYNGELF

j_gene: TRBJ1-5
v_gene: TRBV5-1
CDR3aa: ASSTGTGEEPQH

j_gene: TRBJ2-4
v_gene: TRBV10-3
CDR3aa: AISELAEGLAKNIQY

j_gene: TRBJ2-7
v_gene: TRBV19
CDR3aa: ASRKGARAYEQY

j_gene: TRBJ2-7
v_gene: TRBV28
CDR3aa: ASSLLGTSSYEQY

j_gene: TRBJ2-4
v_gene: TRBV5-1
CDR3aa: ASTATGTANIQY

j_gene: TRBJ1-2
v_gene: TRBV30
CDR3aa: AWRNRLTGYT

j_gene: TRBJ2-7
v_gene: TRBV20-1
CDR3aa: SAIRDYYEQY

j_gene: TRBJ1-5
v_gene: TRBV6-1
CDR3aa: ASSEAGQGGQPQH

j_gene: TRBJ2-5
v_gene: TRBV2
CDR3aa: ASSEDRVAGETQY

j_gene: TRBJ2-2
v_gene: TRBV9
CDR3aa: ASSTPRTSGAWELF

j_gene: TRBJ1-2
v_gene: TRBV6-1
CDR3aa: ASNIGQGSYYGYT

j_gene: TRBJ2-7
v_gene: TRBV6-1
CDR3aa: ASSPGTSLLRQY

j_gene: TRBJ2-7
v_gene: TRBV20-1
CDR3aa: SARSGNSGYEQY

j_gene: TRBJ2-4
v_gene: TRBV11-2
CDR3aa: ASSLGRLNPRIQY

j_gene: TRBJ1-1
v_gene: TRBV12-5
CDR3aa: ASGPGQGKFEAF

j_gene: TRBJ2-7
v_gene: TRBV18
CDR3aa: ASSPRREAYEQY

j_gene: TRBJ2-2
v_gene: TRBV6-4
CDR3aa: ASSDSLAGNTGELF

j_gene: TRBJ2-7
v_gene: TRBV30
CDR3aa: AWGQGFSYEQY

j_gene: TRBJ1-1
v_gene: TRBV6-2/TRBV6-3
CDR3aa: ATRTGRNTEAF

j_gene: TRBJ1-5
v_gene: TRBV6-1
CDR3aa: ASKGADFAPQH

j_gene: TRBJ2-7
v_gene: TRBV28
CDR3aa: ASSLEREAVIPSYEQY

j_gene: TRBJ2-2
v_gene: TRBV7-3
CDR3aa: ASSRDGTNTGELF

j_gene: TRBJ1-1
v_gene: TRBV29-1
CDR3aa: SVAWGNTEAF

j_gene: TRBJ2-5
v_gene: TRBV12-3/TRBV12-4
CDR3aa: ASSKGLVETQY

j_gene: TRBJ2-7
v_gene: TRBV2
CDR3aa: ASSSSGTYSYEQY

j_gene: TRBJ1-1
v_gene: TRBV6-5
CDR3aa: ASSSGTGADVAEAF

j_gene: TRBJ1-5
v_gene: TRBV4-1
CDR3aa: ASSQDRTSNQPQH

j_gene: TRBJ1-5
v_gene: TRBV28
CDR3aa: ASSSSLGAGGNQPQH

j_gene: TRBJ1-1
v_gene: TRBV29-1
CDR3aa: SGKAMRTEAF

j_gene: TRBJ2-7
v_gene: TRBV7-2
CDR3aa: ASSPRTGGGYEQY

j_gene: TRBJ2-7
v_gene: TRBV12-3/TRBV12-4
CDR3aa: ASSRQGEVTYEQY

j_gene: TRBJ2-5
v_gene: TRBV10-1
CDR3aa: ASSPGHPWTQY

j_gene: TRBJ1-5
v_gene: TRBV20-1
CDR3aa: SAQDRGSLGPDQPQH

j_gene: TRBJ1-2
v_gene: TRBV18
CDR3aa: ASSTTGIGGYT

j_gene: TRBJ2-7
v_gene: TRBV6-1
CDR3aa: ASSERTGRHEQY

j_gene: TRBJ1-2
v_gene: TRBV11-1
CDR3aa: ASSRGEYGYT

j_gene: TRBJ2-7
v_gene: TRBV6-2/TRBV6-3
CDR3aa: ASSRLYRDEQY

j_gene: TRBJ1-1
v_gene: TRBV12-3/TRBV12-4
CDR3aa: ASSLNGQNTEAF

j_gene: TRBJ1-3
v_gene: TRBV12-3/TRBV12-4
CDR3aa: ATAGANSGNTIY

j_gene: TRBJ2-7
v_gene: TRBV12-3/TRBV12-4
CDR3aa: ASSVGLSYEQY

j_gene: TRBJ1-2
v_gene: TRBV6-1
CDR3aa: ASSAGGAGHGYT

j_gene: TRBJ1-5
v_gene: TRBV20-1
CDR3aa: SARESRVGQPQH

j_gene: TRBJ2-7
v_gene: TRBV6-5
CDR3aa: ASSYSQELYEQY

j_gene: TRBJ2-7
v_gene: TRBV6-1
CDR3aa: ASSDSGTFAYEQY

j_gene: TRBJ2-5
v_gene: TRBV7-2
CDR3aa: ASSLPRSAQETQY

j_gene: TRBJ2-2
v_gene: TRBV18
CDR3aa: ASSPLQDGELF

j_gene: TRBJ2-5
v_gene: TRBV3-1
CDR3aa: ASSPRRLAGETQY

j_gene: TRBJ1-1
v_gene: TRBV20-1
CDR3aa: SARDGTSNTEAF

j_gene: TRBJ1-5
v_gene: TRBV24-1
CDR3aa: ATSDSGSERLYQPQH

j_gene: TRBJ1-1
v_gene: TRBV6-5
CDR3aa: ASSSVGVTEAF